These 16 T cell receptor beta chains were sequenced from one sample in a study of cytomegalovirus exposure and HLA in healthy donors. The study ran its PCR with 60 Vbeta and 13 Jbeta primers. Data came from immunoSEQ multiplex PCR; TCRdb stores just in-frame clones and leaves some out. The listing records some 110,000 clones. Sequenced material: PBMCs. The origin of the receptors is a man in his forties in good health and CMV-seronegative.

Comments on this clone: Other DNA sequences in this specimen translate into the identical CDR3. DNA for the CDR3: TGTGCCAGCAGTAGGGGACAGGGACCCTACGAGCAGTACTTC. Amino acid sequence: CASSRGQGPYEQYF. The chain has TRBV6-5 and TRBJ2-7, with TRBD1 matching over 9 bases. CDR1 and CDR2 from the germline V gene are MNHEY and SVGAGI. J gave up 2 bases and V 5 bases, and 4 bases lay outside the gene matches. This CDR3 is 14 amino acids long.

This chain joins TRBV7-2 and TRBJ1-2; perhaps TRBD1 as D (5 bases). Germline V gene data show CDR1 as SGHTA and CDR2 as FQGNSA. CDR3 size: 15 residues. Between the trimmed V and J ends, which lost 1 base and 0 bases, there was a span of 9 bases. As DNA, the CDR3 is TGTGCCAGCAGCTTAGACCCGGGGGCTAACTATGGCTACACCTTC. Translated, it gives CASSLDPGANYGYTF.

This chain links TRBV5-6 with TRBJ2-7; 8 nucleotides match TRBD1. This CDR3 comprises 14 residues. The germline gives CDR1 SGHDT, CDR2 YYEEEE. Germline trimming cut 2 bases from V and 4 bases from J; bases unmatched to any gene: 5. CDR3 in amino acids: CASSFGQGVYEQYF. Written as DNA, the CDR3 is TGTGCCAGCAGCTTTGGACAGGGAGTATACGAGCAGTACTTC.

The V and J genes are TRBV5-1 and TRBJ1-6; maybe TRBD1 (6 bases). Germline CDR1 reads SGHRS; CDR2 reads YFSETQ. CDR3 length equals 16 residues. Deletions cut 1 base from V and 0 bases from J, with 8 bases between. The CDR3 coding sequence is TGCGCCAGCAGCTTGACAGGGAGCTCCTATAATTCACCCCTCCACTTT. Translated: CASSLTGSSYNSPLHF.

The chain joins TRBV28 to TRBJ1-2; TRBD1 matches at 12 bases. Germline-derived CDR1 and CDR2 are MDHEN and SYDVKM. This CDR3 is 15 amino acids long. V lost 7 bases, J lost 8 bases, and 11 bases stayed unmatched. The CDR3 DNA reads as TGTGCCAGCAAACGCCCGGGACAGGGGGCGGCGGGCTACACCTTC. Its translation: CASKRPGQGAAGYTF.

The chain is built from TRBV7-6 and TRBJ2-7; 11 bases agree with TRBD2. With 5 bases clipped from V and 3 bases from J, the junction kept 6 bases outside the gene matches. The CDR3 spans 15 residues. Germline V gives CDR1 SGHVS, CDR2 FNYEAQ. The DNA for the CDR3 is TGTGCCAGCAGCCGGGGACTAGCGGCGCTCTACGAGCAGTACTTC. Its translation: CASSRGLAALYEQYF.

V is TRBV5-1 and J is TRBJ2-2; 7 positions agree with TRBD2. CDR3 length: 17 amino acids. Germline-derived CDR1 and CDR2 are SGHRS and YFSETQ. J gave up 1 base and V 0 bases, and 6 bases lay outside the gene matches. DNA for the CDR3: TGCGCCAGCAGCTTGGTCAGCGGGATAAAGAACACCGGGGAGCTGTTTTTT. Amino acid sequence: CASSLVSGIKNTGELFF.

The CDR3 here is CASSPGLADTQYF. In nucleotides, the CDR3 is TGTGCCAGCAGCCCAGGACTAGCAGATACGCAGTATTTT. This chain links TRBV11-2 with TRBJ2-3, with TRBD2 matching 7 bases. Germline V gene sequence: CDR1 SGHAT, CDR2 FQNNGV. The length of the CDR3 is 13 residues. Trimming took 5 bases from V and 4 from J; bases not matched to a gene: 3.

The chain carries TRBV19 and TRBJ2-3; D is unresolved. V dropped 1 base and J dropped 0 bases, with 11 bases sitting between them. CDR3 size: 16 residues. Germline lookup yields CDR1 LNHDA and CDR2 SQIVND (reference sequence). CDR3 protein: CASSIVPPPSTDTQYF. Here the CDR3 DNA reads TGTGCCAGTAGTATAGTTCCCCCTCCTAGCACAGATACGCAGTATTTT.

The J gene is TRBJ2-3, the V gene TRBV6-5; a possible D gene is TRBD2 (5 bases). Germline-derived CDR1 and CDR2 are MNHEY and SVGAGI. The CDR3 totals 15 residues. With 5 bases removed from V and 6 bases from J, the gap between germline ends came to 18 bases. This CDR3 reads CASSRDRSQRDTQYF. The CDR3 coding sequence is TGTGCCAGCAGTCGGGATCGATCTCAACGGGATACGCAGTATTTT.

CDR3 sequence: CASSPDRGRKLGQTDTQYF. CDR3 sequence (DNA): TGTGCCAGCAGCCCGGACAGGGGGCGCAAGTTGGGGCAAACAGATACGCAGTATTTT. The chain has TRBV5-6 and TRBJ2-3, with 11 bases fitting TRBD1. Germline trimming cut 4 bases from V and 3 bases from J; bases unmatched to any gene: 16. Germline V gene lookup returns CDR1 SGHDT and CDR2 YYEEEE. CDR3 size: 19 residues.

The J gene is TRBJ2-7, the V gene TRBV29-1; D call uncertain. The V and J ends lost 7 bases and 5 bases respectively, with 12 bases between them. CDR1 and CDR2 from the germline V gene are SQVTM and ANQGSEA. CDR3 size: 11 residues. This CDR3 reads CSGIKRDEQYF. The CDR3 region has the DNA TGCAGCGGTATCAAGCGAGACGAGCAGTACTTC.

The chain couples TRBV10-3 to TRBJ2-7; TRBD1 matches at 8 bases. Germline V gives CDR1 ENHRY, CDR2 SYGVKD. Unmatched junction bases numbered 10, after V lost 6 bases and J lost 6 bases. The CDR3 has 14 amino acids. CDR3 in DNA: TGTGCCATCAGGCCCCCCGGCCAGGGGGCCGAGCAGTACTTC. Protein product: CAIRPPGQGAEQYF.

The chain employs TRBV9 and TRBJ2-2, with D perhaps TRBD1 (5 bases). The CDR3 has 17 amino acids. The V gene's germline CDR1 is SGDLS and CDR2 YYNGEE. The germline V and J ends were trimmed by 0 bases and 4 bases, with 16 bases remaining between them. The CDR3 sequence: CASSVATTVLSTGELFF. DNA of the CDR3: TGTGCCAGCAGCGTAGCTACGACAGTCCTTTCCACCGGGGAGCTGTTTTTT.

The CDR3 region is CAISVLGGDEQYF. Here the CDR3 DNA reads TGTGCCATCAGCGTCTTGGGGGGGGACGAGCAGTACTTC. The chain carries TRBV10-3 and TRBJ2-7; 7 bases agree with TRBD2. Germline-derived CDR1 and CDR2 are ENHRY and SYGVKD. The CDR3 totals 13 residues. With 6 bases clipped from V and 5 bases from J, the junction kept 7 bases outside the gene matches.

The chain uses TRBV2 and TRBJ2-3; the D is unclear. V lost 4 bases and J lost 2, with 16 bases in between. CDR1 SNHLY and CDR2 FYNNEI come from the germline V gene. There are 16 residues in the CDR3. CDR3 residues: CASSVAAWRNTDTQYF. CDR3 sequence (DNA): TGTGCCAGCAGTGTTGCGGCGTGGCGGAACACAGATACGCAGTATTTT.